These 8 T cell receptor beta chains share one sample of origin, sequenced in a study of blood T cell repertoires in COVID-19. Sequenced by immunoSEQ multiplex PCR; TCRdb stores in-frame clones only, minus some. Of around 130,000 clones in the sample, 75% to 90% were seen once. Sequencing was carried out using peripheral blood. The origin of the receptors is a human donor in a cohort sampled during active COVID-19.

This chain links TRBV11-2 with TRBJ1-6; 7 nucleotides match TRBD1. Germline V CDR1 and CDR2: SGHAT, FQNNGV. Unmatched junction bases numbered 1, after V lost 1 base and J lost 7 bases. This CDR3 spans 14 amino acids. CDR3 region: CASSLAGGNSPLHF. CDR3 DNA: TGTGCCAGCAGCTTAGCAGGGGGGAATTCACCCCTCCACTTT.

This clone was seen only once. This chain links TRBV29-1 with TRBJ1-2, with a weak D call TRBD1 (5 bases). CDR1 is SQVTM and CDR2 is ANQGSEA in the germline V gene. The CDR3 runs to 14 residues. The V gene lost 6 bases and the J gene lost 5 bases, with 19 bases spanning the gap. The CDR3 bases are TGCAGCGTCTATCAGGGAACCAGACCATATGGCTACACCTTC. As protein: CSVYQGTRPYGYTF.

The chain carries TRBV6-6 and TRBJ2-4; tentative D call: TRBD2 (5 bases). Germline V gene sequence: CDR1 MNHNY, CDR2 SVGAGI (reference sequence). The V gene lost 6 bases and the J gene lost 0 bases, with 12 bases spanning the gap. This CDR3 contains 15 residues. CDR3 protein: CASSLERLAKNIQYF. CDR3 nucleotides: TGTGCCAGCAGCCTCGAGCGGTTAGCCAAAAACATTCAGTACTTC.

This clone showed up just once. The chain uses TRBV19 and TRBJ2-7; TRBD2 matches at 7 bases. Germline loops: CDR1 LNHDA, CDR2 SQIVND (reference sequence). V lost 1 base and J lost 6; bases outside the gene matches: 18. This CDR3 has 18 residues. CDR3 protein: CASSIGTDLRDYRFEQYF. The CDR3 DNA reads as TGTGCCAGTAGTATAGGCACAGACCTCCGGGACTACCGATTCGAGCAGTACTTC.

The J gene is TRBJ2-3, the V gene TRBV7-3; TRBD2 agrees at 10 bases. CDR1 SGHTA and CDR2 FQGTGA come from the germline V gene. The CDR3 totals 15 residues. After removal of 5 bases from V and 3 bases from J, the junction contained 5 bases not matched to a gene. The CDR3 DNA is TGTGCCAGCAGCCAAGCGGGGGGGCAGACAGATACGCAGTATTTT. Its protein is CASSQAGGQTDTQYF.

This chain joins TRBV19 and TRBJ2-3, with D uncertain. Trimming removed 5 bases at V and 0 bases at J, with 6 bases between. Germline V gene sequence: CDR1 LNHDA, CDR2 SQIVND (reference sequence). The CDR3 runs to 13 residues. The CDR3 reads CASSPTSTDTQYF. The CDR3 nucleotides are TGTGCCAGTAGTCCGACTAGCACAGATACGCAGTATTTT.

The chain combines TRBV5-3 with TRBJ2-7, with TRBD2 matching 7 bases. TRBV5-3 is recorded as an ORF, its role being uncertain. With 3 bases clipped from V and 2 bases from J, the junction kept 14 bases outside the gene matches. This CDR3 has 17 residues. CDR3 loop: CARSWPDKSREPYEQYV. The CDR3 coding sequence is TGTGCCAGAAGCTGGCCCGATAAGTCGCGGGAGCCCTACGAGCAGTACGTC.

The J gene is TRBJ2-1, the V gene TRBV7-3, with D tentatively TRBD1 (5 bases). CDR3 length: 15 amino acids. V was cut by 4 bases and J by 9 bases, with 19 bases left in between. Germline CDR1 reads SGHTA; CDR2 reads FQGTGA. The CDR3 DNA follows: TGTGCCAGCAGCTACCTTGGGGCCTCCTTCGGTGAGCAGTTCTTC. Its translation is CASSYLGASFGEQFF.